These 26 T cell receptor beta chains were all obtained from the same sample, sequenced in a study of tumor-infiltrating lymphocytes in primary liver carcinoma. Unsorted whole blood yielded the blood RNA, and germline DNA was also extracted. Starting material of roughly 550 ng total RNA yielded TCR beta cDNA via a constant-region primer. Researchers made the TCR beta libraries by running three nested multiplex PCR rounds with slightly modified ARM-PCR. The first two PCR rounds used TRBV1-TRBV30 primers with a Cbeta primer, 10 cycles each. Each CDR3 protein gets one entry after TCRdb re-called the multiplex PCR reads with MiXCR. The sample consists of around 170,000 distinct CDR3 sequences, 50% to 75% of them appearing once. The sample consisted of peripheral blood. These receptors were taken from a middle-aged man with primary liver carcinoma and hepatitis B virus infection.

The chain employs TRBV29-1 and TRBJ2-7; D possibly corresponds to TRBD2 (6 bases). CDR3 length: 14 amino acids. Germline loops: CDR1 SQVTM, CDR2 ANQGSEA. The ends were cut back, 6 bases at V and 0 bases at J, with 15 bases in the middle. CDR3 in amino acids: CSVGLSTSSYEQYF. The DNA of the CDR3 is TGCAGCGTGGGACTCTCGACTAGCTCCTACGAGCAGTACTTC.

The V and J genes are TRBV7-9 and TRBJ2-7; TRBD2 agrees at 10 bases. J was trimmed by 4 bases and V by 1 base; bases with no gene match: 4. This CDR3 has 15 residues. The germline V gene has CDR1 SEHNR and CDR2 FQNEAQ (reference sequence). The CDR3 region is CASSLEASGRYEQYF. Here the CDR3 DNA reads TGTGCCAGCAGCTTAGAGGCTAGCGGGAGATACGAGCAGTACTTC.

This clonotype appeared many times. The chain recombines TRBV11-1 with TRBJ2-1, with 7 bases lining up with TRBD1. This CDR3 is 13 amino acids long. Germline trimming cut 5 bases from V and 6 bases from J; bases unmatched to any gene: 4. Germline loops: CDR1 SGHAT, CDR2 FQDESV (reference sequence). The DNA for the CDR3 is TGTGCCAGCAGCCGAGGGACAGCCAATGAGCAGTTCTTC. As protein: CASSRGTANEQFF.

The chain is built from TRBV5-5 and TRBJ2-2; D may be TRBD2 (6 bases). CDR1 SGHKS and CDR2 YYEKEE come from the germline V gene (reference sequence). The CDR3 length is 15 residues. The germline V and J ends were trimmed by 3 bases and 1 base, with 10 bases remaining between them. For the CDR3, the DNA is TGTGCCAGCAGCTCAGTCGGGGGGAACACCGGGGAGCTGTTTTTT. It is translated as CASSSVGGNTGELFF.

The rearrangement links TRBV11-2 to TRBJ2-5; D possibly corresponds to TRBD2 (6 bases). Germline-derived CDR1 and CDR2 are SGHAT and FQNNGV. V was clipped by 3 bases and J by 7 bases, with 18 bases between them. The CDR3 covers 15 residues. CDR3 residues: CASSFPGLPGGTQYF. The CDR3 nucleotides are TGTGCCAGCAGCTTCCCGGGACTCCCCGGGGGGACCCAGTACTTC.

Points on this clonotype: A read error is likely, as this CDR3 ends without the conserved phenylalanine or tryptophan. CDR3 sequence (DNA): TGTGCCAACAGTCCCACGGTCGGTCCGCAGTATTCT. Translation: CANSPTVGPQYS. The chain carries TRBV11-2 and TRBJ2-3; D unresolved. Germline assignment: CDR1 SGHAT and CDR2 FQNNGV. This CDR3 has 12 amino acids. V was clipped by 10 bases and J by 10 bases, with 18 bases between them.

The chain joins TRBV29-1 to TRBJ2-7; D is perhaps TRBD1 (6 bases). V was trimmed by 6 bases and J by 8 bases, leaving 17 bases between them. Germline CDR1 SQVTM, CDR2 ANQGSEA. CDR3 length: 12 residues. The CDR3 protein is CSVRIGGDKQYF. The CDR3 DNA reads as TGCAGCGTGAGGATAGGGGGTGACAAGCAGTACTTC.

The V gene is TRBV7-9, the J gene TRBJ2-1, with D possibly matching TRBD2 (6 bases). CDR1 and CDR2 from the germline V gene are SEHNR and FQNEAQ (reference sequence). The V end lost 5 bases, the J end lost 2 bases, and 19 bases lay between the germline ends. The CDR3 is 17 amino acids. CDR3 nucleotides: TGTGCCAGCAGCCCCAAGCCCGGGAGAGGGACCTACAATGAGCAGTTCTTC. This translates into CASSPKPGRGTYNEQFF.

This chain uses TRBV11-2 with TRBJ1-1, with 7 nucleotides matching TRBD1. The CDR3 is 14 residues long. Germline CDR1 SGHAT, CDR2 FQNNGV. The J segment lost 5 bases and the V segment lost 8 bases, leaving 11 bases of the junction unmatched. In DNA form, the CDR3 reads TGTGCCAGCTGTTTAGATCCAGGGGGGACTGAAGCTTTCTTT. It translates to CASCLDPGGTEAFF.

Comment on this clonotype: This may stem from a read error, because a much larger clone lies one nucleotide away. The chain recombines TRBV11-2 with TRBJ2-7; D is uncertain. The CDR3 is 15 amino acids. V was clipped by 5 bases and J by 0 bases, with 14 bases between them. Germline loops: CDR1 SGHAT, CDR2 FQNNGV. The CDR3 loop reads CASSLGPSGSYEQYF. CDR3 sequence (DNA): TGTGCCAGCAGCCTCGGTCCCTCGGGCTCCTACGAGCAGTACTTC.

This chain connects TRBV5-6 to TRBJ2-3, with D uncertain. Germline lookup yields CDR1 SGHDT and CDR2 YYEEEE. The CDR3 is made up of 14 amino acids. The ends were cut back, 1 base at V and 2 bases at J, with 8 bases in the middle. As DNA, the CDR3 is TGTGCCAGCAGCTTGCTACAGTCCACAGATACGCAGTATTTT. Its protein is CASSLLQSTDTQYF. Full variable domain (missing parts from reference TRBV5-6 and TRBJ2-3): DAGVTQSPTHLIKTRGQQVTLRCSPKSGHDTVSWYQQALGQGPQFIFQYYEEEERQRGNFPDRFSGHQFPNYSSELNVNALLLGDSALYLCASSLLQSTDTQYFGPGTRLTVL.

V gene TRBV5-4 combines with J gene TRBJ2-3; 7 bases align to TRBD2. Per the germline V gene, CDR1 is SGHNT and CDR2 is YYREEE (reference sequence). There are 16 residues in the CDR3. Trimming removed 3 bases from V and 2 bases from J; junction bases left unmatched: 9. Here the CDR3 reads CASSSGGLAATDTQYF. In nucleotides, the CDR3 is TGTGCCAGCAGCTCCGGCGGGCTAGCGGCCACAGATACGCAGTATTTT.

The chain joins TRBV11-2 to TRBJ2-1; TRBD2 matches 11 bases. This CDR3 contains 17 residues. Losses at the gene ends were 2 bases for V and 5 bases for J; bases not matched to a gene: 8. CDR1 and CDR2 from the germline V gene are SGHAT and FQNNGV. The CDR3 region is CASSLWTSGSTHNEQFF. Written as DNA, the CDR3 is TGTGCCAGCAGCTTATGGACTAGCGGGTCAACCCACAATGAGCAGTTCTTC. Looking up the rest from reference TRBV11-2 and TRBJ2-1 gives the full variable domain: EAGVAQSPRYKIIEKRQSVAFWCNPISGHATLYWYQQILGQGPKLLIQFQNNGVVDDSQLPKDRFSAERLKGVDSTLKIQPAKLEDSAVYLCASSLWTSGSTHNEQFFGPGTRLTVL.

The rearrangement uses TRBV28 and TRBJ2-7, with TRBD1 identical over 7 bases. Per the germline V gene, CDR1 is MDHEN and CDR2 is SYDVKM. Trimming took 5 bases from V and 4 from J; bases not matched to a gene: 8. CDR3 length: 14 residues. The CDR3 DNA reads as TGTGCCAGCAGTGGGAAAGGGGGCGCGTACGAGCAGTACTTC. Its protein product is CASSGKGGAYEQYF.

This chain links TRBV12-3 or TRBV12-4 with TRBJ2-1; 13 nucleotides match TRBD2. J was trimmed by 7 bases and V by 5 bases; bases with no gene match: 11. CDR3 size: 17 residues. DNA for the CDR3: TGTGCCAGCAGTCCCACCGGGACTAGCGGGGCCGGTAATGAGCAGTTCTTC. This codes for CASSPTGTSGAGNEQFF.

Comment on this clonotype: This clone may be a read error of a much larger clone one base away. The chain carries TRBV6-5 and TRBJ2-7, with D hard to call. The germline CDR1 and CDR2 sequences are MNHEY and SVGAGI. This CDR3 is built from 13 residues. CDR3 sequence: CASRYADSYEQYF. The CDR3 bases are TGTGCCAGCCGTTACGCGGATTCCTACGAGCAGTACTTC.

Worth noting for this clonotype: A read error may be the cause here, since a much bigger clone is one base away. This chain uses TRBV4-2 with TRBJ1-6; D gene ambiguous. Germline CDR1 and CDR2: LGHNA and YNFKEQ. CDR3 size: 13 residues. Here the CDR3 reads CASSQEMDSRLHF. In DNA form, the CDR3 reads TGTGCCAGCAGCCAGGAAATGGATTCACGCCTCCACTTT.

A few counts support this clonotype. This chain joins TRBV12-3 or TRBV12-4 and TRBJ1-3, with D perhaps TRBD1 (6 bases). CDR3 length: 16 amino acids. The V end was cut by 3 bases, the J end by 4 bases, with 16 bases between. CDR3 in amino acids: CASSFAVQGPGNTIYF. CDR3 DNA sequence: TGTGCCAGCAGTTTTGCGGTTCAGGGGCCCGGAAACACCATATATTTT.

The chain uses TRBV6-5 and TRBJ2-1, with TRBD2 matching over 12 bases. V lost 4 bases to trimming and J lost 3 bases; unmatched junction nucleotides: 4. The CDR3 runs 16 residues. Germline V CDR1 and CDR2: MNHEY, SVGAGI. The CDR3 bases are TGTGCCAGCAGTTCCCGGACTAGCGGGGACTACAATGAGCAGTTCTTC. Amino acids: CASSSRTSGDYNEQFF.

This clonotype has a single count. The CDR3 coding sequence is TGTGCCACGACGGACAGGGGTACAGATACGCAGTATTTT. Amino acid sequence: CATTDRGTDTQYF. The rearrangement joins TRBV10-3 to TRBJ2-3; 9 nucleotides match TRBD1. The CDR3 extends over 13 amino acids. Germline CDR1 reads ENHRY; CDR2 reads SYGVKD. J gave up 3 bases and V 10 bases, and 5 bases lay outside the gene matches.

In the case of this clonotype: Sequence at one end of the junction differs from germline and may be a read error. The V gene is TRBV29-1, the J gene TRBJ2-1; tentatively, D is TRBD2 (6 bases). This CDR3 is built from 12 residues. From germline, CDR1 is SQVTM and CDR2 ANQGSEA. The CDR3 nucleotides are TGCAGCGGGGTAGCAGGAGGGAATGTGCAGTTCTTC. Amino acid sequence: CSGVAGGNVQFF.

This chain joins TRBV30 and TRBJ2-1, with D perhaps TRBD1 or TRBD2 (5 bases each). V was shortened by 4 bases and J by 10 bases, with 17 bases between the two germline ends. Germline V lookup: CDR1 GTSNPN, CDR2 SVGIG (reference sequence). The CDR3 runs to 13 residues. The CDR3 nucleotides read TGTGCCTGGAAGAGGGGCTTAAAGGGAGAGCAGTTCTTC. Translating gives CAWKRGLKGEQFF.

The table lists this clonotype with a few counts. The V gene is TRBV19, the J gene TRBJ2-1, with TRBD1 identical over 9 bases. The CDR3 totals 14 residues. V lost 6 bases and J lost 10; bases outside the gene matches: 10. Looked up from germline, CDR1 is LNHDA and CDR2 is SQIVND (reference sequence). The CDR3 loop is CASRPSFDRGEQFF. The CDR3 DNA follows: TGTGCCAGTAGACCCTCCTTCGACAGGGGGGAGCAGTTCTTC.

This clonotype was counted many times. J is TRBJ2-1 and V is TRBV11-2; unclear D gene. Trimming shortened V by 5 bases and J by 9 bases, and 17 bases separated the two germline ends. Germline CDR1 reads SGHAT; CDR2 reads FQNNGV. This CDR3 comprises 14 residues. The CDR3 DNA follows: TGTGCCAGCAGCGCCCCTCGGATGGGCGGTGAGCAGTTCTTC. It encodes CASSAPRMGGEQFF. The full variable domain, in which reference TRBV11-2 and TRBJ2-1 provide the parts outside the CDR3, is EAGVAQSPRYKIIEKRQSVAFWCNPISGHATLYWYQQILGQGPKLLIQFQNNGVVDDSQLPKDRFSAERLKGVDSTLKIQPAKLEDSAVYLCASSAPRMGGEQFFGPGTRLTVL.

The chain carries TRBV6-5 and TRBJ2-1; tentative D call: TRBD2 (5 bases). Trimming took 2 bases from V and 8 from J, leaving 10 bases between them. Per the germline V gene, CDR1 is MNHEY and CDR2 is SVGAGI. The CDR3 consists of 13 residues. CDR3 protein: CASSYVHSDEQFF. For the CDR3, the DNA is TGTGCCAGCAGTTACGTACATAGCGATGAGCAGTTCTTC.

Concerning this clonotype itself: This clone may be a read error of a much larger clone one base away. For the CDR3, the DNA is TGTGCCAGCAGCTTACCGTACAGGGTCGGCACCGGGGAGCTGTTTTTT. It encodes CASSLPYRVGTGELFF. The chain recombines TRBV11-2 with TRBJ2-2; possible D gene TRBD1, 6 bases. This CDR3 region has 16 residues. Germline CDR1 reads SGHAT; CDR2 reads FQNNGV. V was pared by 2 bases and J by 4 bases, with 14 bases between.